This T cell receptor beta chain was found in a study of STAT5B mutations in CD4+ large granular lymphocyte leukemia. Whole-study findings and limits: Compared with healthy controls (2/35), patient top clones favored TRBV06 (8/27). Main leukemic clonotypes were patient-specific, but roughly 25% appeared at low frequency elsewhere.

A note on this clone: What it recognizes is unknown.

Sequencing was at survey level. This table comes from immunoSEQ multiplex PCR, and its TCRdb copy is limited to in-frame clones, with some not included. This sample has around 20,000 clones, with around 75% found just once. Germline V gene lookup returns CDR1 SEHNR and CDR2 FQNEAQ (reference sequence). V shed 8 bases, J shed 5 bases, and the junction held 4 bases outside the gene matches. The CDR3 totals 12 residues. The V gene is TRBV7-9, the J gene TRBJ2-7, with TRBD1 identical over 9 bases. The receptor was isolated from a human donor in good health. The source material was CD4+ T cells from blood buffy coats. The CDR3 spells CASGTGINEQYF. The CDR3 DNA reads as TGTGCCAGCGGGACAGGGATAAACGAGCAGTACTTC.